This TCR beta chain was captured by sequencing in a study of CD8 T cells in Susac syndrome. Study-level results: The authors acknowledged that the study's TCR sequencing and HLA analysis involved relatively few individuals.

A word on this clonotype: What it binds is unknown.

Germline V gene sequence: CDR1 SQVTM, CDR2 ANQGSEA. V lost 2 bases to trimming and J lost 7 bases, with 15 bases between them. This CDR3 comprises 13 residues. With random hexamers, about 0.45 to 1 ug RNA was reverse transcribed. The immunoSEQ assay covered 54 Vbeta and 13 Jbeta segments for CDR3. TCRdb reprocessed the immunoSEQ multiplex PCR reads with MiXCR, giving one entry per CDR3 protein. The repertoire holds approximately 210,000 distinct CDR3 sequences, 95% seen once, with 0.095% in the top ten. Blood CD8+ and CD4+ T cells underwent high-throughput TCR beta sequencing. The chain combines TRBV29-1 with TRBJ2-7; D not certain. The TCR sequence derives from a human donor with multiple sclerosis. The sequencing input was CD4+ T cells from PBMCs. In DNA form, the CDR3 reads TGCAGCGTTGAAAGAGATGGTCGGCGAGAGCAGTACTTC. It specifies CSVERDGRREQYF.